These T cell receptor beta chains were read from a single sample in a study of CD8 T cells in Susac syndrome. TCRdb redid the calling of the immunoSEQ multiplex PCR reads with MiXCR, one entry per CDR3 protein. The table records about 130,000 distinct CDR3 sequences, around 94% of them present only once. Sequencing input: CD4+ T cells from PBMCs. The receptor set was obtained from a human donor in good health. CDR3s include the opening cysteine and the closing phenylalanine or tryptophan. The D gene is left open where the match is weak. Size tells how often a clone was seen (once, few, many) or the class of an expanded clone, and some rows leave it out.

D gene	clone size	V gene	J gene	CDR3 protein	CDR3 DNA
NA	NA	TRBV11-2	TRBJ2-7	CASSWSSYEQYF	TGTGCCAGCAGCTGGAGCTCCTACGAGCAGTACTTC
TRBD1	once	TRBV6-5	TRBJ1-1	CASSVRDRVVTEAFF	TGTGCCAGCAGTGTCCGGGACAGGGTGGTCACTGAAGCTTTCTTT
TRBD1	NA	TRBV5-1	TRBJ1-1	CASSLSQQGAHTEAFF	TGCGCCAGCAGCTTGTCCCAACAGGGGGCCCACACTGAAGCTTTCTTT
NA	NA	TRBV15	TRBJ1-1	CATSREPNTEAFF	TGTGCCACCAGCAGGGAGCCAAACACTGAAGCTTTCTTT
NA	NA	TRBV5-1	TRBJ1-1	CASSLTENTEAFF	TGTGCCAGCAGTCTGACGGAGAACACTGAAGCTTTCTTT
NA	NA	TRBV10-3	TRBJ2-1	CAISGERSSYNEQFF	TGTGCCATCAGTGGGGAGCGGAGCTCCTACAATGAGCAGTTCTTC
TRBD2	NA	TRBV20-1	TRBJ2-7	CSARAGGWGYEQYF	TGCAGTGCTAGGGCGGGAGGATGGGGTTACGAGCAGTACTTC
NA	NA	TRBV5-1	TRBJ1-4	CASSLAGAANEKLFF	TGCGCCAGCAGCTTGGCGGGGGCAGCTAATGAAAAACTGTTTTTT
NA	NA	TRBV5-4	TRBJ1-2	CASSLKVGGTHGYTF	TGTGCCAGCAGCTTGAAAGTCGGAGGGACACATGGCTACACCTTC
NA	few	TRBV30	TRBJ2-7	CAWSARGGLEQYF	TGTGCCTGGAGTGCTAGGGGAGGCCTCGAGCAGTACTTC
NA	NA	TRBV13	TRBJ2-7	CASSSDREPSLSYEQYF	TGTGCCAGCAGCTCGGACCGGGAGCCCTCTCTCTCCTACGAGCAGTACTTC
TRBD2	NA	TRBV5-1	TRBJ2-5	CASTSSGSGETQYF	TGCGCCAGCACCTCTAGCGGGAGCGGTGAGACCCAGTACTTC
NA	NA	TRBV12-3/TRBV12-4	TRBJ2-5	CASSLQGMETQYF	TGTGCCAGCAGTCTCCAGGGTATGGAGACCCAGTACTTC
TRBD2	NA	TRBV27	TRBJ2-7	CASSLLAGVNYEQYF	TGTGCCAGCAGTTTACTAGCGGGAGTTAACTACGAGCAGTACTTC
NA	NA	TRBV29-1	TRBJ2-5	CSVLKPEETQYF	TGCAGCGTTTTGAAACCAGAAGAGACCCAGTACTTC
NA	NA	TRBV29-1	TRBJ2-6	CSVGQRSGANVLTF	TGCAGCGTCGGACAGCGATCTGGGGCCAACGTCCTGACTTTC
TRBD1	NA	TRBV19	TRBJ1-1	CASSIQGDRGGAFF	TGTGCCAGTAGTATTCAGGGGGACAGGGGAGGGGCTTTCTTT
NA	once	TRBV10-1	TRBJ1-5	CASSASDQPQHF	TGCGCCAGCTCCGCGAGTGATCAGCCCCAGCATTTT
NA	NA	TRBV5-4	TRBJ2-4	CASSERTHIQYF	TGTGCCAGCAGCGAAAGAACACACATTCAGTACTTC
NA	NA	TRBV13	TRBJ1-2	CASSLGLGRDGYTF	TGTGCCAGCAGCTTAGGCCTGGGGAGGGATGGCTACACCTTC
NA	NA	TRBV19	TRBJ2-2	CATKAAINTGELFF	TGTGCCACGAAAGCGGCCATAAACACCGGGGAGCTGTTTTTT
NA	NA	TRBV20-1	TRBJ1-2	CSARDQGLGYTF	TGCAGTGCTAGAGATCAAGGTTTGGGCTACACCTTC
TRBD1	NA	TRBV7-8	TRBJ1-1	CASSRRGQGGAEAFF	TGTGCCAGCAGTCGTCGGGGACAGGGGGGCGCTGAAGCTTTCTTT
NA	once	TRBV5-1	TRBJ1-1	CASSLGGVRTEAFF	TGCGCCAGCAGCCTGGGGGGGGTTCGCACTGAAGCTTTCTTT
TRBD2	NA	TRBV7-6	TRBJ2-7	CASSLADAREPYEQYF	TGTGCCAGCAGCTTAGCGGATGCGCGGGAGCCCTACGAGCAGTACTTC
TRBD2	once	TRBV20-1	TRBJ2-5	CSAPTSGRLETQYF	TGCAGTGCTCCGACTAGCGGGAGGCTGGAGACCCAGTACTTC
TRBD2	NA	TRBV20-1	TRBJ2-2	CSARGAGLAFSGELFF	TGCAGTGCTAGAGGCGCGGGACTAGCGTTTTCCGGAGAGCTGTTTTTT
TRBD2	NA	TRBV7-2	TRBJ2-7	CASSLGGTTPYEQYF	TGTGCCAGCAGCTTAGGGGGGACTACCCCCTACGAGCAGTACTTC
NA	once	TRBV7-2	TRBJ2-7	CASSRTGLFYEQYF	TGTGCCAGCAGCCGGACTGGCTTGTTCTACGAGCAGTACTTC
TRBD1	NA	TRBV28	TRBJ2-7	CASSPFKTGGFTYEQYF	TGTGCCAGCAGTCCCTTCAAGACAGGGGGTTTTACCTACGAGCAGTACTTC
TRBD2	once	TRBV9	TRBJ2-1	CASSWTSGSPNEQFF	TGTGCCAGCAGCTGGACTAGCGGGAGTCCGAATGAGCAGTTCTTC
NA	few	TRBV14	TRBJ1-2	CASSHGPTYGYTF	TGTGCCAGCAGCCACGGCCCGACATATGGCTACACCTTC